This T cell receptor (beta chain) was sequenced during a study of T-cell memory formation after mild COVID-19 (dated by TCRdb to the early 2020s). For context, the study as a whole: Most TCR sequence clusters were specific to one of the two donors. In a couple of donors, T-cell clones that expanded and contracted after mild COVID-19 were tracked by sequencing TCRalpha and TCRbeta repertoires over time. Two young, previously healthy adult volunteers made up the cohort, one male and one female.

Spanning cysteine to phenylalanine, the CDR3 consists of 16 amino acids. Just CDR3 DNA is preserved here, 48 bases in frame from base 1. Ends trimmed: V by 0 bases, J by 6 bases; bases unmatched to a gene: 4. CDR1 and CDR2 were assigned from the germline V gene (reference sequence) as LNHNV and YYDKDF. As regards this clonotype: Its binding antigen is unknown. Base quality data are lacking; no much larger clone is found one base away.

PBMCs were isolated by Ficoll-Paque density gradient centrifugation. General findings and caveats noted by the study authors: SARS-CoV-2 specificity of the second-wave clones peaking on day 37 was not confirmed. Only two mild cases were covered in the study, and larger cohorts including severe cases with pre-infection samples were considered necessary. The detection of some responding clones in pre-infection memory suggests that pre-existing cross-reactive memory T cells joined the SARS-CoV-2 response. Clones that contracted from day 15 to 85 showed balanced CD4/CD8 phenotypes, whereas a second wave of clones that expanded from day 15 to 37 leaned towards CD4+. Contracting CD4+ clones were found mainly in CM and EM memory subsets, while CD8+ clones were enriched in EMRA.

This sample was sequenced with an Illumina NovaSeq 6000. TCRalpha and TCRbeta cDNA libraries were built by 5'RACE with constant-segment primers, adding sample barcodes and unique molecular identifiers. Trizol reagent was used to extract RNA from every sample. Libraries were amplified in two PCR steps, with a second sample barcode and Illumina TruSeq adapters added in the second step. Sequencing of the libraries was done on an Illumina NovaSeq, producing 2 x 150 bp paired-end reads. The paper's processing steps were these. With migec v1.2.7, reads were demultiplexed and then collapsed into UMI-guided consensus sequences. Using mixcr v2.1.11, the UMI consensuses were aligned to TRA and TRB V and J templates and assembled into clonotypes. Expanded or contracted clonotypes were those called significant by both edgeR and NoisET, with noise models trained on biological replicates. For edgeR calls, the cutoffs were a false discovery rate-adjusted p below 0.01 and a log2 fold-change threshold of 1. As an exploratory analysis of dynamics, max-normalized trajectories of the 1000 most abundant clonotypes were examined with PCA combined with hierarchical clustering. The CD4 or CD8 phenotype of responding clones was assigned using the separately sequenced CD4+ and CD8+ repertoires. TCRdb took the public reads, trimmed them with fastp at Q25, ran MiXCR for clone calling and kept in-frame beta chains. Records with the same CDR3 protein are collapsed into one entry carrying the most frequent genes and DNA. None of the V and J calls come from the authors' own analysis; TCRdb made them. The sample profile shows some 150,000 distinct CDR3 sequences; about 19% of them were found once. Approximately 2.4% of the sample is in the top ten clones.

Sequenced: PBMCs or a T cell subset sorted from them (not recorded which). The chain couples TRBV15 to TRBJ2-1; 11 of the junction bases match TRBD2. The sequence came from an adult woman who had mild COVID-19 (a few samples of this study predate the infection). The sample titles of this study are shuffled in the database, so cell type and time point are left out; the donor was told from shared clones. The nucleotide sequence is TGTGCCACCAGCAGAGAGGCTAGCGGGGGGTTCAATGAGCAGTTCTTC. Its translation is CATSREASGGFNEQFF.